The sequence of this T cell receptor (beta chain) was determined in a study of blood T cell repertoires in COVID-19. Under the authors' procedure: Quantification of nucleated cells was approximated via reference gene primer amplification. Sequencing was performed with immunoSEQ multiplex PCR; in TCRdb, only in-frame clones are kept and a portion is missing. That table gives V, J and clone size, and the DNA gave D and trimming. The data contain 95,000 to 110,000 clones, 75% to 90% of them seen just once; the ten biggest clones take up roughly 15%. The V and J ends lost 2 bases and 4 bases, in that order; junction bases with no gene match: 6. CDR1 is SGDLS and CDR2 is YYNGEE in the germline V gene. This CDR3 spans 15 amino acids.

This chain links TRBV9 with TRBJ2-7, with 10 positions matching TRBD2. The sequencing sample was made of peripheral blood. The sequence was obtained from a man aged 45-65 years with acute or convalescent COVID-19. The CDR3 DNA sequence: TGTGCCAGCAGCGTTCTAGCGGGAGAGGGGTACGAGCAGTACTTC. Its translation: CASSVLAGEGYEQYF.